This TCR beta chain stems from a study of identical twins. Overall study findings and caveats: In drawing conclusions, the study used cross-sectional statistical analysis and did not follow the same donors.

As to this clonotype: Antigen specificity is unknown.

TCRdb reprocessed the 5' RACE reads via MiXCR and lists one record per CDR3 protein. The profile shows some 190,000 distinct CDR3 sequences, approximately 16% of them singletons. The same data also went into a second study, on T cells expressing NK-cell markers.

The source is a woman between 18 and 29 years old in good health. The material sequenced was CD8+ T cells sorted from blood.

The chain's CDR3 is CATKELSGANVLTF. The CDR3 nucleotides are TGCGCCACCAAGGAGCTCTCTGGGGCCAACGTCCTGACTTTC. The V gene is TRBV5-1, the J gene TRBJ2-6; D is unclear. Trimming removed 9 bases at V and 0 bases at J, with 10 bases between. The germline CDR1 and CDR2 sequences are SGHRS and YFSETQ. This CDR3 is built from 14 residues.